The 24 T cell receptor beta chains reported below all come from one sample, sequenced in a study of T cells in Graves' hyperthyroidism and ophthalmopathy. The investigators amplified TCR beta CDR3 regions from RNA transcripts. HTBI primers were employed in a first-round RT-PCR of the TCR CDR3. TCRdb used MiXCR to reprocess the multiplex PCR reads, holding one entry per CDR3 protein. Of roughly 640,000 distinct CDR3 sequences listed, roughly 16% are singletons. Sequenced: blood. All receptors derive from a woman in her thirties or forties with Graves' ophthalmopathy.

As regards this clonotype: A much larger clone sits a single nucleotide away, making a read error possible. The CDR3 ends on some other residue instead of the conserved phenylalanine or tryptophan, so this is likely a read error. J is TRBJ2-7 and V is TRBV12-3 or TRBV12-4; D unresolved. V was cut by 3 bases and J by 6 bases, with 15 bases left in between. This CDR3 has 14 residues. The CDR3 here is CASSFTSLRSEQYL. In DNA, the CDR3 is TGTGCCAGCAGTTTTACTTCCCTTCGCAGCGAGCAGTACCTC.

This clonotype was observed many times. The rearrangement uses TRBV20-1 and TRBJ1-1, with a possible D match to TRBD1 (5 bases). Trimming removed 0 bases from V and 3 bases from J, with 14 bases in between. The CDR3 loop spans 15 amino acids. Germline V CDR1 and CDR2: DFQATT, SNEGSKA (reference sequence). The CDR3 coding sequence is TGCAGTGCTAGAGATCCCAGGGTGGGGGACACTGAAGCTTTCTTT. Its protein is CSARDPRVGDTEAFF.

This clonotype showed up many times. This chain connects TRBV20-1 to TRBJ2-7; D might be TRBD1 or TRBD2, each matching 6 bases. Looked up from germline, CDR1 is DFQATT and CDR2 is SNEGSKA (reference sequence). CDR3 length: 15 residues. Trimming removed 6 bases at V and 7 bases at J, with 25 bases between. CDR3: CSARVRGSGDREQYF. Written as DNA, the CDR3 is TGCAGTGCGAGGGTCAGGGGTTCGGGAGATAGGGAGCAGTACTTC.

This clonotype was detected once. The chain is built from TRBV2 and TRBJ1-5; no clear D. CDR1 and CDR2 from the germline V gene are SNHLY and FYNNEI. The V end lost 7 bases, the J end lost 2 bases, and 12 bases lay between the germline ends. The CDR3 consists of 14 residues. The CDR3 DNA is TGTGCCAGCAAGGCCGGCAGTGGCAATCAGCCCCAGCATTTT. Translating it yields CASKAGSGNQPQHF.

This clonotype was seen repeatedly, ten times or more. The rearrangement links TRBV6-1 to TRBJ2-3; 7 positions agree with TRBD1. This CDR3 comprises 15 residues. The junction had 14 bases not matched to a gene; V was cut back by 10 bases and J by 4 bases. Germline V gene sequence: CDR1 MNHNS, CDR2 SASEGT. CDR3 in amino acids: CATRAGDRVPDTQYF. The CDR3 bases are TGTGCCACGAGGGCAGGAGACAGGGTACCAGATACGCAGTATTTT.

V and J are TRBV30 and TRBJ2-2; TRBD2 aligns across 14 bases. The V gene's germline CDR1 is GTSNPN and CDR2 SVGIG (reference sequence). Trimming removed 3 bases from V and 6 bases from J; junction bases left unmatched: 6. The CDR3 extends over 16 amino acids. The CDR3 coding sequence is TGTGCCTGGAGAGTGGGACTAGCGGGAGCCCCCGGGGAGCTGTTTTTT. Residues: CAWRVGLAGAPGELFF.

This clonotype was seen repeatedly, ten times or more. The chain recombines TRBV2 with TRBJ1-1; TRBD1 aligns across 7 bases. The V gene end was trimmed by 8 bases and the J gene end by 0 bases; junction bases not matched to a gene: 3. This CDR3 has 13 amino acids. Per germline, CDR1 SNHLY and CDR2 FYNNEI. CDR3 bases: TGTGCCAGCCGACAGGGCATGAACACTGAAGCTTTCTTT. Amino acid sequence: CASRQGMNTEAFF.

This clonotype showed up just a few times. The rearrangement uses TRBV5-1 and TRBJ2-5; TRBD2 matches 11 bases. V shed 4 bases, J shed 4 bases, and the junction held 12 bases outside the gene matches. The CDR3 covers 17 residues. In germline, CDR1 is SGHRS, CDR2 YFSETQ. The DNA of the CDR3 is TGCGCCAGCAGCCGGACGGGCACGACTAGCGGGGTAGAGACCCAGTACTTC. Protein product: CASSRTGTTSGVETQYF.

V is TRBV6-5 and J is TRBJ1-6; D not resolved. This CDR3 contains 15 residues. V was pared by 2 bases and J by 8 bases, with 13 bases between. Germline CDR1 is MNHEY and CDR2 is SVGAGI. CDR3 sequence reads: CASSYTPDGYSPLHF. Here the CDR3 DNA reads TGTGCCAGCAGTTACACTCCCGATGGATATTCACCCCTCCACTTT.

Only a few counts were recorded for this clonotype. J is TRBJ1-4 and V is TRBV5-1; D perhaps matches TRBD1 (5 bases). CDR1 SGHRS and CDR2 YFSETQ come from the germline V gene. Deletions cut 4 bases from V and 6 bases from J, with 16 bases between. The CDR3 runs to 15 residues. DNA for the CDR3: TGCGCCAGCAGCCGGGGGGATGTGACAGATGAAAAACTGTTTTTT. Protein sequence: CASSRGDVTDEKLFF.

This clonotype appeared a few times. The chain carries TRBV6-1 and TRBJ2-5; 10 positions agree with TRBD2. The CDR3 extends over 13 amino acids. CDR1 MNHNS and CDR2 SASEGT come from the germline V gene. After removal of 9 bases from V and 1 base from J, the junction contained 2 bases not matched to a gene. CDR3 amino acids: CASWTSGQETQYF. The CDR3 DNA follows: TGTGCCAGTTGGACTAGCGGCCAAGAGACCCAGTACTTC.

The rearrangement joins TRBV12-3 or TRBV12-4 to TRBJ1-6; D gene uncertain. The CDR3 is 16 residues long. The germline V and J ends were trimmed by 5 bases and 4 bases, with 15 bases remaining between them. The CDR3 loop reads CASSPFEPGYNSPLHF. The CDR3 DNA follows: TGTGCCAGCAGTCCCTTCGAGCCAGGATATAATTCACCCCTCCACTTT.

Only a few counts were recorded for this clonotype. V gene TRBV4-1 combines with J gene TRBJ1-6; TRBD1 aligns across 8 bases. CDR3 length equals 16 residues. From germline, CDR1 is MGHRA and CDR2 YSYEKL. Trimming removed 2 bases from V and 6 bases from J; junction bases left unmatched: 6. CDR3 nucleotides: TGCGCCAGCAGCCAACCCGACAGGGGACCTAATTCACCCCTCCACTTT. The encoded protein is CASSQPDRGPNSPLHF.

This clonotype has ten or more counts. The chain links TRBV27 to TRBJ1-1; 7 bases match TRBD1. CDR1 and CDR2 (germline): MNHEY, SMNVEV (reference sequence). The length of the CDR3 is 14 residues. V lost 6 bases and J lost 4; bases outside the gene matches: 8. The CDR3 spells CASSPRPGGTEAFF. CDR3 in DNA: TGTGCCAGCAGCCCCCGCCCAGGGGGCACTGAAGCTTTCTTT.

This clonotype occurred many times. The V gene is TRBV12-3 or TRBV12-4, the J gene TRBJ1-5, with 10 bases identical to TRBD1. The CDR3 spans 16 residues. V was pared by 1 base and J by 11 bases, with 11 bases of the junction left unmatched. CDR3 protein: CASSLGAGQGRKAQHF. The CDR3 DNA sequence: TGTGCCAGCAGTTTAGGGGCGGGACAGGGGAGGAAAGCCCAGCATTTT.

At least ten counts were recorded for this clonotype. V and J are TRBV11-2 and TRBJ2-2, with D possibly being TRBD1 or TRBD2 (5 bases each). Germline V gene lookup returns CDR1 SGHAT and CDR2 FQNNGV. The CDR3 is 14 residues long. Between the trimmed V and J ends, which lost 7 bases and 1 base, there was a span of 10 bases. In DNA form, the CDR3 reads TGTGCCAGCACCGGGACCAAGAACACCGGGGAGCTGTTTTTT. It translates to CASTGTKNTGELFF. The variable domain in full, completed from reference TRBV11-2 and TRBJ2-2, reads EAGVAQSPRYKIIEKRQSVAFWCNPISGHATLYWYQQILGQGPKLLIQFQNNGVVDDSQLPKDRFSAERLKGVDSTLKIQPAKLEDSAVYLCASTGTKNTGELFFGEGSRLTVL.

There are many counts of this clonotype. This chain links TRBV28 with TRBJ1-1; D unresolved. The CDR3 is made up of 19 amino acids. CDR1 and CDR2 from the germline V gene are MDHEN and SYDVKM. V lost 2 bases and J 1 base, leaving 23 bases between the germline ends. Written as DNA, the CDR3 is TGTGCCAGCAGTTTAATTTCGTCGTGGGAGGGTCTGGAGAACACTGAAGCTTTCTTT. Its protein is CASSLISSWEGLENTEAFF.

The rearrangement uses TRBV19 and TRBJ1-5; perhaps TRBD1 as D (5 bases). V was shortened by 8 bases and J by 9 bases, with 26 bases between the two germline ends. CDR3 size: 16 residues. CDR1 LNHDA and CDR2 SQIVND come from the germline V gene (reference sequence). The DNA of the CDR3 is TGTGCCAGTGGGGACTCGGGGCAGCCGGGTGGTGGGCCCCAGCATTTT. Residues: CASGDSGQPGGGPQHF.

The chain joins TRBV28 to TRBJ1-2; D gene uncertain. The germline CDR1 and CDR2 sequences are MDHEN and SYDVKM. The ends were cut back, 8 bases at V and 7 bases at J, with 14 bases in the middle. This CDR3 region has 12 residues. In nucleotides, the CDR3 is TGTGCCAGCGGGTCGGCGGTGGGTGGCTACACCTTC. Its protein product is CASGSAVGGYTF.

Ten or more counts support this clonotype. V gene TRBV20-1 combines with J gene TRBJ2-7; 9 bases agree with TRBD2. V shed 2 bases and J 0 bases; nucleotides not matched to a gene: 5. The CDR3 covers 15 residues. Germline V gene data show CDR1 as DFQATT and CDR2 as SNEGSKA (reference sequence). The CDR3: CSARTTSGVSYEQYF. In DNA form, the CDR3 reads TGCAGTGCTAGAACGACTAGCGGCGTCTCCTACGAGCAGTACTTC.

As to this clonotype: A single base separates this from a much larger clone, so it may be a read error. V gene TRBV9 combines with J gene TRBJ2-2; the match to TRBD2 covers 12 bases. Germline V gene lookup returns CDR1 SGDLS and CDR2 YYNGEE. CDR3 size: 17 residues. Trimming at V came to 4 bases and at J to 9 bases, leaving 13 bases not matched to a gene. The CDR3: CASSSTGLAGPSRELFF. The CDR3 nucleotides read TGTGCCAGCAGCTCAACCGGACTAGCGGGGCCCAGCAGGGAGCTGTTTTTT.

This clonotype was counted many times. The chain is built from TRBV28 and TRBJ1-5; 10 nucleotides match TRBD1. There are 16 residues in the CDR3. Germline lookup yields CDR1 MDHEN and CDR2 SYDVKM. V trimming: 4 bases; J trimming: 5 bases; junction bases outside the gene matches: 8. In DNA form, the CDR3 reads TGTGCCAGCAGTTCAGACAGGGGGCGGGTAGATCAGCCCCAGCATTTT. It is translated as CASSSDRGRVDQPQHF.

As regards this clonotype: The junction departs from germline at one end; a sequencing error may be responsible. This chain joins TRBV7-2 and TRBJ2-1; TRBD2 matches at 8 bases. This CDR3 comprises 17 residues. CDR1 is SGHTA and CDR2 is FQGNSA in the germline V gene. CDR3 sequence (DNA): TGTGCCAGCAGCTTAGATCGGGAGGGGAGCTCCTACAATGAGCGGTTCTTC. Encoded protein: CASSLDREGSSYNERFF. The whole variable domain, remainder taken from reference TRBV7-2 and TRBJ2-1, is GAGVSQSPSNKVTEKGKDVELRCDPISGHTALYWYRQSLGQGLEFLIYFQGNSAPDKSGLPSDRFSAERTGGSVSTLTIQRTQQEDSAVYLCASSLDREGSSYNERFFGPGTRLTVL.

This clonotype came up once. The CDR3 spells CSALPTAGGKETQYF. The CDR3 nucleotides read TGCAGTGCTTTACCCACAGCGGGAGGGAAAGAGACCCAGTACTTC. V and J are TRBV20-1 and TRBJ2-5; 10 positions match TRBD2. The CDR3 totals 15 residues. The germline V gene has CDR1 DFQATT and CDR2 SNEGSKA (reference sequence). With V trimmed by 5 bases and J by 3 bases, 9 bases remained unmatched.